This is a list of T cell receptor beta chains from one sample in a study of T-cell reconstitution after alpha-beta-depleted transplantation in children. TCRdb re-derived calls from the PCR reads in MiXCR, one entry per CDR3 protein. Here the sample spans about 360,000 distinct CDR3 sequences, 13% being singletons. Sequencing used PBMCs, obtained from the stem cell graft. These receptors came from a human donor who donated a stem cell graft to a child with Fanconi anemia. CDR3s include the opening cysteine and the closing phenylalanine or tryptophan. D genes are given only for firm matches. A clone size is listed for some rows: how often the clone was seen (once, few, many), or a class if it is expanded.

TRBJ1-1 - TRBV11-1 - TGTGCCAGCAGCTTAGAGTTGGTCTACGCGGGGCCTAAAGGTGAAGCTTTCTTT CASSLELVYAGPKGEAFF
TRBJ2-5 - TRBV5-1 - TGCGCCAGCAGCTCCGCCCAGGGAGAGACCCAGTACTTC CASSSAQGETQYF
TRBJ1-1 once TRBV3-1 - TGTGCCGTCAAGGGGGGCGGGGACACTGAAGCTTTCTTT CAVKGGGDTEAFF
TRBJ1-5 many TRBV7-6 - TGTGCCAGCAGCTTACAAGGGGGCAATCAGCCCCAGCATTTT CASSLQGGNQPQHF
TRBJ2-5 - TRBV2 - TGTGCCAGCAGTGAAGCGTCCTCGGTAGCGGAGACCCAGTACTTC CASSEASSVAETQYF
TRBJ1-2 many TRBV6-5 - TGTGCCAGCAGTTACTATCCGGTCAGGGGTAACTATGGCTACACCTTC CASSYYPVRGNYGYTF
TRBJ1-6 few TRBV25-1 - TGTGCCAGCAGTGAGTCCGGGCTACTCTCACCCCTCCACTTT CASSESGLLSPLHF
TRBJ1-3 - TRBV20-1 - TGCAGTGCTAGAGGACACAACTCTGGAAACACCATATATTTT CSARGHNSGNTIYF
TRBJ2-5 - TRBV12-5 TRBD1 TGTGCTAGTGGGTTGGACAGGGGGAGAGAAGAGACCCAGTACTTC CASGLDRGREETQYF
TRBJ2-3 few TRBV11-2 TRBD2 TGTGCCAGCAGCTCGGGACTAGCTTTAACAGATACGCAGTATTTT CASSSGLALTDTQYF
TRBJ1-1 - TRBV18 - TGTGCCAGCTCACCAACAGGACACCCGAACACTGAAGCTTTCTTT CASSPTGHPNTEAFF
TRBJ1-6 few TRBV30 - TGTGCCTGGAGTGTACCCGAGACAGGCTATTCACCCCTCCACTTT CAWSVPETGYSPLHF
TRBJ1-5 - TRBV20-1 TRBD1 TGCAGTGCTGGGGACAGGGGAGCTTTTCAGCCCCAGCATTTT CSAGDRGAFQPQHF
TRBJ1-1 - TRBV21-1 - TGTGCCAGCAGCAAAAGGCTTGCAGGACGAAACACTGAAGCTTTCTTT CASSKRLAGRNTEAFF
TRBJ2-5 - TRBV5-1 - TGCGCCAGCAGCTTTAGGACAGTCCAAGAGACCCAGTACTTC CASSFRTVQETQYF
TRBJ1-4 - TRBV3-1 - TGTGCCTCCAGCCAAGAGGGCAGGGTGCCGAAAAAACTGTTTTTT CASSQEGRVPKKLFF
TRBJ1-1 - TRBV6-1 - TGTGCCAGCACCAGGGACTACCACACTGAAGCTTTCTTT CASTRDYHTEAFF
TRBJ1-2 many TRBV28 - TGTGCCAGCAGTTTAGGTGGAGGAACTAACTATGGCTACACCTTC CASSLGGGTNYGYTF
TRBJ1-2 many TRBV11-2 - TGTGCCAGCCTATTACGGGTTTACTATGGCTACACCTTC CASLLRVYYGYTF
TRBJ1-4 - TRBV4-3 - TGCGCCAGCAGCATAGGTCAACAGGGAAGAGGACTGTTTTTT CASSIGQQGRGLFF
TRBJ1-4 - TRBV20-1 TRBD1 TGCAGTGCTAGAGCTCTCCGGTGGACAGGGAATGAAAAACTGTTTTTT CSARALRWTGNEKLFF
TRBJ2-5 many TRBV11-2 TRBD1 TGTGCCAGCAGCTATGGGACAGGGGGCGGTTTGGAGACCCAGTACTTC CASSYGTGGGLETQYF
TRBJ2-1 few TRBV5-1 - TGCGCCAGCAGCTTGGCGTCGGTGGCTGCTTCGAACAATGAGCAGTTCTTC CASSLASVAASNNEQFF
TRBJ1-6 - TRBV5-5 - TGTGCCAGCAGCCCTCCAAGGGGGGAAATTTCTTCACCCCTCCACTTT CASSPPRGEISSPLHF
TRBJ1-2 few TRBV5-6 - TGTGCCAGCAGCTTGGTAGGCAGGGAGGATGGCTACACCTTC CASSLVGREDGYTF
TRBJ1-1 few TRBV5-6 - TGTGCCAGCAGCTTCGCAACATCCGAAGCTTTCTTT CASSFATSEAFF
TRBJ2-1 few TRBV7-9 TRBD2 TGTGCCAGCAGCCGGGGGGGCCCTAGCTACAATGAGCAGTTCTTC CASSRGGPSYNEQFF
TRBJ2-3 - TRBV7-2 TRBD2 TGTGCCAGCAGTCAACTAGCGGGGACCGATACGCAGTATTTT CASSQLAGTDTQYF
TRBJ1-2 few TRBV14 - TGTGCCAGCAGAGGTTCCTTCCCTAACTATGGCTACACCTTC CASRGSFPNYGYTF
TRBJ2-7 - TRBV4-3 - TGCGCCAGCAGCCAAGGAAAAGCCCCGATCTACGAGCAGTACTTC CASSQGKAPIYEQYF
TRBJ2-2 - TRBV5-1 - TGCGCCAGCAGCTTCCAGCCGGGACCGAGCACCGGGGAGCTGTTTTTT CASSFQPGPSTGELFF
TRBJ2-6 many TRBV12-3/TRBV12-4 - TGTGCCAGCAGTTTACGGGGCAATTCTGGGGCCAACGTCCTGACTTTC CASSLRGNSGANVLTF
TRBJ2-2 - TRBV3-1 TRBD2 TGTGCCAGCAGCCACCCGGGACTAGCGGTTAAAGGAGAGCTGTTTTTT CASSHPGLAVKGELFF
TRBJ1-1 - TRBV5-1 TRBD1 TGCGCCAGCAGCGGAACAGGGGCTCGCACTGAAGCTTTCTTT CASSGTGARTEAFF
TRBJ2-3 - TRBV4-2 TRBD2 TGTGCCAGCAGCCAAGATGGGGTAAGCGGGGCCAGCACAGATACGCAGTATTTT CASSQDGVSGASTDTQYF
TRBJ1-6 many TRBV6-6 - TGTGCCAGCAGTTCCGCGGGGGGGTCACCCCTCCACTTT CASSSAGGSPLHF
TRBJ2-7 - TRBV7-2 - TGTGCCAGCAGCTTAGGGCAGGGGGGGACCTACGAGCAGTACTTC CASSLGQGGTYEQYF
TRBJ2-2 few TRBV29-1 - TGCAGCGTTTCAATCGTGGGGACCGGGGAGCTGTTTTTT CSVSIVGTGELFF
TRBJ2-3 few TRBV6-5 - TGTGCCAGCAGTTATCGGACAGACACAGATACGCAGTATTTT CASSYRTDTDTQYF
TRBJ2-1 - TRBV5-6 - TGTGCCAGCAGCTTTTCACAGGGACACAGTAAGCAGTTCTTC CASSFSQGHSKQFF
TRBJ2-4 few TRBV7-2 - TGTGCCAGCACTTTGGGGGGCCCCGGGGCAGTTCAGTACTTC CASTLGGPGAVQYF
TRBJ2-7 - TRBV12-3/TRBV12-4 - TGTGCCAGCAGTTTATCGGGGGACATAAGGAGCTCCTACGAGCAGTACTTC CASSLSGDIRSSYEQYF
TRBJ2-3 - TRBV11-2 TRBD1 TGTGCCAGCAGCTTGGCAGGGGGCCGGGCAACGCAGTATTTT CASSLAGGRATQYF
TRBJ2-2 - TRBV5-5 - TGTGCCAGCAGCTTGAAACCCGATTGGGGCGGGGAGCTGTTTTTT CASSLKPDWGGELFF
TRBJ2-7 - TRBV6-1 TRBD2 TGTGCCAGCAGCAGGACTAGCGGGGGGGCGCGAGGCTACGAGCAGTACTTC CASSRTSGGARGYEQYF
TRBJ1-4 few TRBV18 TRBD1 TGTGCCAGCTCGCCGGGACAGGCAAATGAAAAACTGTTTTTT CASSPGQANEKLFF
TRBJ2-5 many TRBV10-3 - TGTGCCATCAGCGTCCAGAATCAAGAGACCCAGTACTTC CAISVQNQETQYF
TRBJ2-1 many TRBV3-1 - TGTGCCAGCAGCCCCACCAGTTCGAGGGATGAGCAGTTCTTC CASSPTSSRDEQFF
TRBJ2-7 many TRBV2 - TGTGCCAGCAGAGGGGACTCCTACGAGCAGTACTTC CASRGDSYEQYF